This TCR beta chain emerged from a study of long-term antiretroviral therapy in people with HIV. This CDR3 has 15 residues. Between the trimmed V and J ends, which lost 1 base and 0 bases, there was a span of 8 bases. The germline CDR1 and CDR2 sequences are KGHSH and LQKENI. A v3.0 immunoSEQ assay was performed at survey level. Here immunoSEQ multiplex PCR was the method, and the copy in TCRdb shows in-frame clones only, minus some. The sample contains around 20,000 clones, just under 85% of which appear only once. The source was unsorted PBMCs, collected around 4 years after starting antiretroviral therapy. The rearrangement links TRBV18 to TRBJ2-3; D may be TRBD1 (5 bases). This clonotype was obtained from a man aged 18 to 29 with HIV. The CDR3 spells CASSPRQISTDTQYF. The CDR3 DNA reads TGTGCCAGCTCACCACGACAGATTAGCACAGATACGCAGTATTTT.